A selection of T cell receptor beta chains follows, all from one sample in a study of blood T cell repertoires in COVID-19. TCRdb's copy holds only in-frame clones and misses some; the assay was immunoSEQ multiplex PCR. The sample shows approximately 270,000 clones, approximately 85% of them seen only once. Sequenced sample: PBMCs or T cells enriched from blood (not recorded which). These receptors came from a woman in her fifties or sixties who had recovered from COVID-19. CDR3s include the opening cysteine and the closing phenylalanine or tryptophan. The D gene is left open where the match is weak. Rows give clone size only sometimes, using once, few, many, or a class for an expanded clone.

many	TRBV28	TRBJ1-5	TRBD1	CASSSRTGRGSQPQHF	TGTGCCAGCAGCTCCAGGACAGGGAGGGGTAGTCAGCCCCAGCATTTT
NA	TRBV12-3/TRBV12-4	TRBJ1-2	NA	CASSLAAGIGYTF	TGTGCCAGCAGTTTGGCGGCAGGGATAGGCTACACCTTC
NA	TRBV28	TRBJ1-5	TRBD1	CASRLQGGNQPQHF	TGTGCCAGCAGGTTACAGGGGGGCAATCAGCCCCAGCATTTT
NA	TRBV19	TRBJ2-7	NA	CASSIDRFSYEQYF	TGTGCCAGTAGTATCGACAGGTTCTCCTACGAGCAGTACTTC
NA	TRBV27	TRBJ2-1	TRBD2	CASGTTLDNEQFF	TGTGCCAGCGGGACTACCTTAGACAATGAGCAGTTCTTC
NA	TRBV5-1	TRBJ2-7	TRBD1	CASSQGQGSYEQYF	TGCGCCAGCAGTCAGGGACAGGGATCCTACGAGCAGTACTTC
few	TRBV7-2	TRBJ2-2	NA	CASSLGAASTGELFF	TGTGCCAGCAGCTTAGGGGCAGCTTCCACCGGGGAGCTGTTTTTT
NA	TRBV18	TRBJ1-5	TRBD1	CASSPLGQGGQPQHF	TGTGCCAGCTCACCACTAGGACAGGGTGGCCAGCCCCAGCATTTT
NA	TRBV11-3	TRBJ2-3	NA	CASSLEAENTQYF	TGTGCCAGCAGCTTAGAAGCCGAAAATACGCAGTATTTT
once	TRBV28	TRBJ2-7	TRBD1	CASSAQTGGSYEQYF	TGTGCCAGCAGTGCGCAAACAGGGGGCTCCTACGAGCAGTACTTC
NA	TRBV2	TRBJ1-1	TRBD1	CASLTGAHTEAFF	TGTGCCAGCCTGACAGGGGCGCACACTGAAGCTTTCTTT
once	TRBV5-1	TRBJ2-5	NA	CASSASYQETQYF	TGCGCCAGCAGCGCCAGTTACCAAGAGACCCAGTACTTC
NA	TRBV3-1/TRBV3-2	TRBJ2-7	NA	CASSLPGATVSYF	TGTGCCAGCAGCCTACCAGGCGCTACAGTTTCGTACTTC
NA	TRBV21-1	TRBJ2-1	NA	CASSNRDSYNEQFF	TGTGCCAGCAGCAACCGGGACAGCTACAATGAGCAGTTCTTC
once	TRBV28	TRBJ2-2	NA	CASQSPPGELFF	TGTGCCAGCCAAAGCCCGCCCGGGGAGCTGTTTTTT
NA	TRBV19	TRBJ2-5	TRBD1	CASKRGQGLQETQYF	TGTGCCAGTAAAAGGGGACAGGGCCTCCAAGAGACCCAGTACTTC
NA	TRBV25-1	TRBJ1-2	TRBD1	CASSWTGAFGYTF	TGTGCCAGCAGCTGGACAGGTGCGTTTGGCTACACCTTC
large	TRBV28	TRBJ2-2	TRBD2	CASSLRLAGVTGELFF	TGTGCCAGCAGTTTACGTCTAGCGGGAGTCACCGGGGAGCTGTTTTTT
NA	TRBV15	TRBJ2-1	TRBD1	CATSIGQGQLDEQFF	TGTGCCACCAGTATAGGACAGGGGCAATTGGATGAGCAGTTCTTC
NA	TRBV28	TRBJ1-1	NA	CASSFIYAQGNTEAFF	TGTGCCAGCAGTTTTATCTATGCGCAGGGCAACACTGAAGCTTTCTTT
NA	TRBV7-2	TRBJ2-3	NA	CASSLGQSRTDTQYF	TGTGCCAGCAGCTTAGGACAGAGCCGCACAGATACGCAGTATTTT
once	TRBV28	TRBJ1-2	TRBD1	CASNTGQGVYGYTF	TGTGCCAGCAATACGGGGCAGGGGGTTTATGGCTACACCTTC
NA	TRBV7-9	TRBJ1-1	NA	CASSSLDRIVLNTEAFF	TGTGCCAGCAGCTCGTTAGACAGAATAGTTTTGAACACTGAAGCTTTCTTT
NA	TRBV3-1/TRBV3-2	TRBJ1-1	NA	CASSQGENTEAFF	TGTGCCAGCAGCCAAGGAGAGAACACTGAAGCTTTCTTT
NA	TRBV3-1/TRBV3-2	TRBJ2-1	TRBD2	CASSQWASGNSYNEQFF	TGTGCCAGCAGCCAATGGGCTAGCGGGAACTCCTACAATGAGCAGTTCTTC
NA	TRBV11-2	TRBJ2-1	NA	CASTPGWEDGPYNEQFF	TGTGCCAGCACCCCGGGGTGGGAGGACGGTCCTTACAATGAGCAGTTCTTC
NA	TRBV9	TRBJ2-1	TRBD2	CASTQAGVSYNEQFF	TGTGCCAGCACCCAAGCGGGAGTTTCCTACAATGAGCAGTTCTTC
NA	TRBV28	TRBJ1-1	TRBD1	CASSLWDRGRNTEAFF	TGTGCCAGCAGTTTATGGGACAGGGGGCGGAACACTGAAGCTTTCTTT
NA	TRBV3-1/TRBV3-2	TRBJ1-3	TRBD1	CASSQEGTEYF	TGTGCCAGCAGCCAAGAGGGGACAGAATATTTT
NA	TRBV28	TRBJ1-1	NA	CASSLVAANTEAFF	TGTGCCAGCAGTTTAGTCGCGGCGAACACTGAAGCTTTCTTT
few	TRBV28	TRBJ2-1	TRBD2	CATRLAPNEQFF	TGTGCCACCAGACTAGCCCCCAATGAGCAGTTCTTC
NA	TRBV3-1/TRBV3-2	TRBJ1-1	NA	CASSPSYGWNTEAFF	TGTGCCAGCAGCCCGTCGTACGGGTGGAACACTGAAGCTTTCTTT
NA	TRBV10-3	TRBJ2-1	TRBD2	CAIGLATHFYNEQFF	TGTGCCATCGGACTAGCCACACACTTCTACAATGAGCAGTTCTTC
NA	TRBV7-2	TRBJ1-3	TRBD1	CASSLEGARRNTIYF	TGTGCCAGCAGCCTAGAGGGGGCGAGAAGAAACACCATATATTTT
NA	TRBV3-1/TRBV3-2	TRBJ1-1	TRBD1	CASSQDRGEAFF	TGTGCCAGCAGCCAGGACAGGGGAGAAGCTTTCTTT
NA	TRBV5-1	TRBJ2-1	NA	CASSLDLGAYNEQFF	TGCGCCAGCAGCTTGGACCTAGGGGCCTACAATGAGCAGTTCTTC
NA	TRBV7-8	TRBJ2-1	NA	CASSHLRDSNEQFF	TGTGCCAGCAGCCACCTACGGGACTCCAATGAGCAGTTCTTC
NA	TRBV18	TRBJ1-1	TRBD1	CASSGQGNTEAFF	TGTGCCAGCTCAGGACAGGGGAACACTGAAGCTTTCTTT
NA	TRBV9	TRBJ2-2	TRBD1	CASSFRQGANGGELFF	TGTGCCAGCAGCTTTAGACAGGGGGCTAACGGCGGGGAGCTGTTTTTT
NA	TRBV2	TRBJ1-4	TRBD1	CASSEVGTGGGEKLFF	TGTGCCAGCAGTGAAGTCGGGACAGGGGGTGGTGAAAAACTGTTTTTT
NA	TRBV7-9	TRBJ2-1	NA	CASSFSTAHGQFF	TGTGCCAGCAGCTTCTCGACAGCGCACGGGCAGTTCTTC
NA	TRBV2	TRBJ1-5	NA	CASRETGGGNQPQHF	TGTGCCAGCAGGGAGACCGGGGGTGGCAATCAGCCCCAGCATTTT
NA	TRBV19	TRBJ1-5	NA	CASSIPRWAGGNQPQHF	TGTGCCAGTAGTATACCCCGTTGGGCCGGGGGCAATCAGCCCCAGCATTTT
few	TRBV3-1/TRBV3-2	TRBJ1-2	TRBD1	CASSQGTGGSPYTF	TGTGCCAGCAGCCAAGGGACAGGGGGATCGCCCTACACCTTC
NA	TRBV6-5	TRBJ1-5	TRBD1	CASSPTGYGNQPQHF	TGTGCCAGCAGCCCGACAGGGTATGGCAATCAGCCCCAGCATTTT
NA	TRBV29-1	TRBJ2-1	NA	CSVAGRVIYNEQFF	TGCAGCGTTGCAGGCAGGGTTATATACAATGAGCAGTTCTTC
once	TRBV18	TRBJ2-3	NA	CASSPLSPGTLVTDTQYF	TGTGCCAGCTCACCCTTAAGCCCCGGGACATTGGTCACAGATACGCAGTATTTT